Included here is one T cell receptor beta chain sequence, with context. Its specificity is unknown. Donors were healthy HIV-negative adults without recently reported acute infections or vaccinations. The data are from a study of shared clonotypes between healthy human individuals. The authors split each subset's genomic DNA evenly across several immunoSEQ plates. Clones were read by immunoSEQ multiplex PCR, and TCRdb kept only the in-frame ones, dropping some. This sample yields hundreds of thousands of clones, of which about 85% are seen a single time; around 14% belongs to the top ten. General study findings and limits: Researchers sampled only blood; tissue repertoires likely differ.

Looked up from germline, CDR1 is LGHNA and CDR2 is YNFKEQ. V lost 1 base, J lost 8 bases, and 8 bases stayed unmatched. This CDR3 region has 16 residues. Sequences were obtained from PBMCs. The source is a woman aged 40 to 50 in good health. Some clones in this sample may be carry-over from other donors' samples. The chain recombines TRBV4-2 with TRBJ2-1; TRBD2 aligns across 10 bases. The CDR3 DNA sequence: TGTGCCAGCAGCCAAGCCCTAGCGGGAGTTGTGGATGAGCAGTTCTTC. Amino acid sequence: CASSQALAGVVDEQFF.